This TCR beta chain originates from a study of blood T cell repertoires in COVID-19. Study information: The study drew acute and convalescent COVID-19 samples from the United States, Italy and Spain. The analysed material was cDNA or gDNA that came from T cells, B-cell-depleted T cells, or PBMCs.

As originally analysed: Reference gene primer amplification yielded estimated nucleated cell counts. Assay used: immunoSEQ multiplex PCR; TCRdb lists only in-frame clones, some missing. V and J calls and clone size follow that table, whereas D and trimming were derived from the DNA. The sample contains more than 150,000 clones, approximately 80% of which appear only once. This CDR3 is 14 amino acids long. The germline V and J ends were trimmed by 7 bases and 0 bases, with 7 bases remaining between them. Germline V gene data show CDR1 as MNHEY and CDR2 as SVGAGI. This clone was found once. In assigning cohorts, the study relied on participant-reported clinical history.

The rearrangement uses TRBV6-5 and TRBJ2-6; D gene unclear. What was sequenced was PBMCs or T cells enriched from blood (not recorded which). The sequence derives from a woman aged 45-60 years who had recovered from COVID-19. The CDR3 here is CASNPGSGANVLTF. For the CDR3, the DNA is TGTGCCAGCAATCCGGGCTCTGGGGCCAACGTCCTGACTTTC.